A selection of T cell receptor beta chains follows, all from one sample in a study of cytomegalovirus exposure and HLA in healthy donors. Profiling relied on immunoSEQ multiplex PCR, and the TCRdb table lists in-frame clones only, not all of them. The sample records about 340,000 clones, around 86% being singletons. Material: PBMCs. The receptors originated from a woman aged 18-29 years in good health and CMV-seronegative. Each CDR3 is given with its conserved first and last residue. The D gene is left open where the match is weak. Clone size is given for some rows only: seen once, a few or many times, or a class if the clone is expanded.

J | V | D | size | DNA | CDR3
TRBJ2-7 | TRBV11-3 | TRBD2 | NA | TGTGCCAGCAGCCTGACTAGCGGTAACGAGCAGTACTTC | CASSLTSGNEQYF
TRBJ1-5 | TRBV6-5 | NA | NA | TGTGCCAGCAGTTACGGGGTCGGGGGGAATCAGCCCCAGCATTTT | CASSYGVGGNQPQHF
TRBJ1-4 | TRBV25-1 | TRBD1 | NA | TGTGCCAGCTGGGGACAGGGCCTTGCAACTAATGAAAAACTGTTTTTT | CASWGQGLATNEKLFF
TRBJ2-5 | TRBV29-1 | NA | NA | TGCAGCGTTGCCAGGGGCACGGACCAGTACTTC | CSVARGTDQYF
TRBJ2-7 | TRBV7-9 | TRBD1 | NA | TGTGCCAGCAGCTTAGCGTCCGGGACAGTGACCTACGAGCAGTACTTC | CASSLASGTVTYEQYF
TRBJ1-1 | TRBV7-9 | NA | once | TGTGCCAGCAGCTCTAACAGGGTCCCGAACACTGAAGCTTTCTTT | CASSSNRVPNTEAFF
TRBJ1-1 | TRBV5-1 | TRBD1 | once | TGCGCCAGCAGCTGGGGGACAGGGGCGGACACTGAAGCTTTCTTT | CASSWGTGADTEAFF
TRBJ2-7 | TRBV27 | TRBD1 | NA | TGTGCCAGCAGGGGGACAGGGGGCTCCTACGAGCAGTACTTC | CASRGTGGSYEQYF
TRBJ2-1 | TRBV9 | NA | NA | TGTGCCAGCAGCCCTCGGACTGTAAACAATGAGCAGTTCTTC | CASSPRTVNNEQFF
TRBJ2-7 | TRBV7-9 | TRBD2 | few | TGTGCCAGCAGCCCGGCGGGAGAGGGCGAGCAGTACTTC | CASSPAGEGEQYF
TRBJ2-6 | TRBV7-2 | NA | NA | TGTGCCAGCAGCCCCCGGTTTAGGAGTGTCTCTGGGGCCAACGTCCTGACTTTC | CASSPRFRSVSGANVLTF
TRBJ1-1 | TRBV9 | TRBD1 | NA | TGTGCCAGCAGCGTAGGGACAGGAACCCTGAACACTGAAGCTTTCTTT | CASSVGTGTLNTEAFF
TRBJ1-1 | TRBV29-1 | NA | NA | TGCAGCGTTGCCCCAGGGAACACTGAAGCTTTCTTT | CSVAPGNTEAFF
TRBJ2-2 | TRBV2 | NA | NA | TGTGCCAGCAGGGATACAGGGTCGGCCGGGGAGCTGTTTTTT | CASRDTGSAGELFF
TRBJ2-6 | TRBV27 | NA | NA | TGTGCCAGCAGTTTAACTGTCTCCATAGTGAGCTCTGGGGCCAACGTCCTGACTTTC | CASSLTVSIVSSGANVLTF
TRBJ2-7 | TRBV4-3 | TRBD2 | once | TGCGCCAGCAGCCGCGGACTAGCAGACTACGAGCAGTACTTC | CASSRGLADYEQYF
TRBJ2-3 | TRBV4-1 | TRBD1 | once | TGCGCCAGCGGTCCCGGGACAGGGGGCCAACAGATAGACACAGATACGCAGTATTTT | CASGPGTGGQQIDTDTQYF
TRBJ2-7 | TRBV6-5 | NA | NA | TGTGCCAGCAGCTCACCCCTCGGGGGCGAGCAGTACTTC | CASSSPLGGEQYF
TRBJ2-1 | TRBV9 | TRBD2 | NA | TGTGCCAGCAGCGTAGGGGGAGGGAACAATGAGCAGTTCTTC | CASSVGGGNNEQFF
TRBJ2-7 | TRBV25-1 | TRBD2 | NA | TGTGCCAGCAGTGCTAATCCGGGACTAGCTCCTTACGAGCAGTACTTC | CASSANPGLAPYEQYF
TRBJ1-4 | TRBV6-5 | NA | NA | TGTGCCAGCGGCTTGCCTCCAGGGGAAAAACTGTTTTTT | CASGLPPGEKLFF
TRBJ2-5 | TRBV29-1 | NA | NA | TGCAGCGCCAGTCAGGTCCTCCAAGAGACCCAGTACTTC | CSASQVLQETQYF
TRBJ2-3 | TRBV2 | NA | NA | TGTGCCAGCAGTGTGCTAGCGACTAGCACAGATACGCAGTATTTT | CASSVLATSTDTQYF
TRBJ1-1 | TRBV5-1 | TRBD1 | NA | TGCGCCAGCAGCTTAGGTGAGGGGGCGGGCACTGAAGCTTTCTTT | CASSLGEGAGTEAFF
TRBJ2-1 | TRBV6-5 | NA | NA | TGTGCCAGCAGGGCGATAGGCAGGGGCTACAATGAGCAGTTCTTC | CASRAIGRGYNEQFF
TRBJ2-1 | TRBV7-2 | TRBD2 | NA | TGTGCCAGCAGCTGGGCTAGCGGAAACAATGAGCAGTTCTTC | CASSWASGNNEQFF
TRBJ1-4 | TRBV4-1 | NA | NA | TGCGCCAGCAGCCAAGATAGGGGACTTCGGGTGGACGAAAAACTGTTTTTT | CASSQDRGLRVDEKLFF
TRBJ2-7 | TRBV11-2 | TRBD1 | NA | TGTGCCAGCAGCTTAGGACAGGGGACCTACGAGCAGTACTTC | CASSLGQGTYEQYF
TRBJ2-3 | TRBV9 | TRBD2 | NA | TGTGCCAGCAGCGTTGCTCCGGGACTAGCGACAGATACGCAGTATTTT | CASSVAPGLATDTQYF
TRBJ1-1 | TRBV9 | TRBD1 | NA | TGTGCCAGCAGCGTAGGGACAGGGGCGATGAACACTGAAGCTTTCTTT | CASSVGTGAMNTEAFF